This T cell receptor beta chain was sequenced for a study of blood T cell repertoires in COVID-19. Study at large: PBMCs, B-cell-depleted T cells, or T cells were the source of the cDNA or gDNA that made up the material.

TCRdb's copy holds only in-frame clones and misses some; the assay was immunoSEQ multiplex PCR. The sample has roughly 95,000 clones; approximately 82% are singletons. The CDR3 totals 13 residues. Trimming removed 0 bases from V and 6 bases from J, with 10 bases in between. The V gene's germline CDR1 is SGDLS and CDR2 YYNGEE. The chain joins TRBV9 to TRBJ2-7; a weak D match, TRBD2 (6 bases). The specimen sequenced was peripheral blood. This TCR was recovered from a man in his sixties with acute or convalescent COVID-19. The CDR3 DNA is TGTGCCAGCAGCGTAGGGCCCGGGGGCGAGCAGTACGTC. It translates to CASSVGPGGEQYV.